What follows are 30 T cell receptor beta chains derived from one specimen sequenced in a study of blood T cell repertoires in COVID-19. Some clones are missing from TCRdb's copy, which holds only in-frame ones; the method was immunoSEQ multiplex PCR. The sample consists of tens of thousands of clones, approximately 91% of them appearing once. Sequenced material: peripheral blood. The receptors were sampled from an elderly woman with acute or convalescent COVID-19.

The V and J genes are TRBV5-1 and TRBJ1-2; D uncertain. The CDR3 runs 14 residues. Trimming left V 0 bases short and J 4 bases short, with 10 bases between. CDR1 and CDR2 from the germline V gene are SGHRS and YFSETQ. DNA for the CDR3: TGCGCCAGCAGCTTGGTTACGGGAATCTATGGCTACACCTTC. Translation: CASSLVTGIYGYTF.

The chain couples TRBV5-1 to TRBJ2-1; D perhaps matches TRBD1 (6 bases). V lost 1 base, J lost 2 bases, and 13 bases lay in between. The V gene's germline CDR1 is SGHRS and CDR2 YFSETQ. This CDR3 is built from 16 residues. The CDR3 region is CASSLIPGQTYNEQFF. In nucleotides, the CDR3 is TGCGCCAGCAGCTTGATTCCCGGACAGACCTACAATGAGCAGTTCTTC.

V and J are TRBV6-2 or TRBV6-3 and TRBJ1-2, with D hard to call. The CDR3 is made up of 13 amino acids. Germline V CDR1 and CDR2: MNHEY, SVGEGT. Trimming took 5 bases from V and 1 from J, leaving 8 bases between them. The CDR3 region has the DNA TGTGCCAGCAGTACCGGAGGTAACTATGGCTACACCTTC. As protein: CASSTGGNYGYTF.

The count of this clone is one. The gene calls are TRBV9 and TRBJ1-4; TRBD1 matches at 11 bases. Germline CDR1 is SGDLS and CDR2 is YYNGEE. The CDR3 length is 18 residues. Trimming took 0 bases from V and 7 from J; bases not matched to a gene: 11. CDR3: CASSVGRTGGAFSEKLFF. In DNA form, the CDR3 reads TGTGCCAGCAGCGTAGGAAGGACAGGGGGCGCCTTTAGTGAAAAACTGTTTTTT. Full variable domain (outside the CDR3, taken from reference TRBV9 and TRBJ1-4): DSGVTQTPKHLITATGQRVTLRCSPRSGDLSVYWYQQSLDQGLQFLIQYYNGEERAKGNILERFSAQQFPDLHSELNLSSLELGDSALYFCASSVGRTGGAFSEKLFFGSGTQLSVL.

The gene calls are TRBV4-1 and TRBJ2-7, with a possible D match to TRBD2 (6 bases). V gave up 3 bases and J gave up 3 bases, with 15 bases separating them. The CDR3 runs to 15 residues. Germline CDR1 is MGHRA and CDR2 is YSYEKL. CDR3 bases: TGCGCCAGCAGCCATCTAACTAGCTGGGACTACGAGCAGTACTTC. This translates into CASSHLTSWDYEQYF.

The chain joins TRBV4-3 to TRBJ1-2; D not resolved. Trimming stripped 1 base from V and 7 bases from J, with 7 bases between. Germline values: CDR1 LGHNA, CDR2 YSLEER. This CDR3 has 12 residues. CDR3 residues: CASSQVSGGYTF. The CDR3 DNA follows: TGCGCCAGCAGCCAAGTATCCGGTGGCTACACCTTC.

This clone was picked up a small number of times. The V gene is TRBV15, the J gene TRBJ1-6; D ambiguous. V dropped 0 bases and J dropped 9 bases, with 12 bases sitting between them. This CDR3 spans 15 amino acids. The V gene's germline CDR1 is LNHNV and CDR2 YYDKDF (reference sequence). In DNA, the CDR3 is TGTGCCACCAGCAGAGATCTCGGTTTCGGTTCACCCCTCCACTTT. Amino acid sequence: CATSRDLGFGSPLHF.

The chain has TRBV3-1 (or the pseudogene TRBV3-2) and TRBJ1-3; 7 bases are a match to TRBD1. V was clipped by 4 bases and J by 3 bases; unmatched bases: 9. The CDR3 runs to 16 residues. The germline V gene has CDR1 LGHDT and CDR2 YNNKEL (reference sequence). This CDR3 reads CASSRIRQGIGNTIYF. For the CDR3, the DNA is TGTGCCAGCAGCCGGATTAGACAGGGCATTGGAAACACCATATATTTT.

The chain combines TRBV19 with TRBJ1-3; the D gene is possibly TRBD1 (6 bases). The V end was cut by 2 bases, the J end by 4 bases, with 18 bases between. Germline V gene lookup returns CDR1 LNHDA and CDR2 SQIVND (reference sequence). The CDR3 covers 17 residues. The CDR3 here is CASSIRTGQINGNTIYF. Here the CDR3 DNA reads TGTGCCAGTAGTATAAGGACTGGACAGATAAACGGAAACACCATATATTTT. Combining the CDR3 with reference TRBV19 and TRBJ1-3 gives the whole variable domain DGGITQSPKYLFRKEGQNVTLSCEQNLNHDAMYWYRQDPGQGLRLIYYSQIVNDFQKGDIAEGYSVSREKKESFPLTVTSAQKNPTAFYLCASSIRTGQINGNTIYFGEGSWLTVV.

V and J are TRBV5-6 and TRBJ1-3, with D perhaps matching TRBD1 (5 bases). Trimming stripped 4 bases from V and 2 bases from J, with 13 bases between. The CDR3 consists of 15 residues. Germline V lookup: CDR1 SGHDT, CDR2 YYEEEE. CDR3 sequence (DNA): TGTGCCAGCAGCACGAGACAGTTAGCTGGAAACACCATATATTTT. Translating gives CASSTRQLAGNTIYF.

The V and J genes are TRBV4-1 and TRBJ1-4; TRBD1 is a possible D gene (5 bases). The V and J ends lost 1 base and 4 bases respectively, with 10 bases between them. This CDR3 comprises 15 residues. The V gene's germline CDR1 is MGHRA and CDR2 YSYEKL. The chain's CDR3 is CASSQGRGGNEKLFF. The CDR3 DNA sequence: TGCGCCAGCAGCCAAGGTCGGGGGGGTAATGAAAAACTGTTTTTT.

The genes are TRBV19 and TRBJ1-5; 8 nucleotides align to TRBD1. The germline V gene has CDR1 LNHDA and CDR2 SQIVND (reference sequence). This CDR3 spans 14 amino acids. With V trimmed by 7 bases and J by 1 base, 3 bases remained unmatched. CDR3 region: CASTRTGSNQPQHF. In DNA, the CDR3 is TGTGCCAGTACCAGGACAGGGAGCAATCAGCCCCAGCATTTT.

This chain links TRBV5-8 with TRBJ2-1; 7 bases are a match to TRBD2. Germline V lookup: CDR1 SGHTS, CDR2 YDEGEE. CDR3 length: 15 amino acids. Losses at the gene ends were 0 bases for V and 0 bases for J; bases not matched to a gene: 0. Here the CDR3 reads CASSLVAGSYNEQFF. The DNA for the CDR3 is TGTGCCAGCAGCTTGGTAGCGGGCTCCTACAATGAGCAGTTCTTC.

The rearrangement joins TRBV3-1 (or the pseudogene TRBV3-2) to TRBJ1-1; TRBD1 might be the D (6 bases). Per the germline V gene, CDR1 is LGHDT and CDR2 is YNNKEL (reference sequence). The V end was cut by 2 bases, the J end by 4 bases, with 11 bases between. This CDR3 spans 14 amino acids. The CDR3 DNA is TGTGCCAGCAGCCAACCTCAGGGGAGCACTGAAGCTTTCTTT. Encoded protein: CASSQPQGSTEAFF.

The V and J genes are TRBV5-4 and TRBJ1-6; possible D gene TRBD1, 6 bases. The CDR3 has 17 residues. Germline CDR1 is SGHNT and CDR2 is YYREEE (reference sequence). The V and J ends lost 0 bases and 7 bases respectively, with 17 bases between them. CDR3 region: CASSLDSGEIRNSPLHF. Here the CDR3 DNA reads TGTGCCAGCAGCTTGGATTCAGGGGAGATACGGAATTCACCCCTCCACTTT.

The V call is TRBV10-3, the J call TRBJ1-2, with TRBD1 matching over 8 bases. Trimming at V came to 7 bases and at J to 6 bases, leaving 7 bases not matched to a gene. The CDR3 sequence is 13 residues long. Per germline, CDR1 ENHRY and CDR2 SYGVKD. The CDR3 loop reads CAITPGGTHGYTF. Here the CDR3 DNA reads TGTGCCATCACCCCAGGGGGCACCCATGGCTACACCTTC.

The rearrangement links TRBV6-2 or TRBV6-3 to TRBJ1-2; possible D gene TRBD1, 6 bases. Germline CDR1 MNHEY, CDR2 SVGEGT. Deletions cut 4 bases from V and 2 bases from J, with 11 bases between. CDR3 length equals 14 residues. The CDR3, as DNA: TGTGCCAGCAGTTTGGCAGGGGCCAACTATGGCTACACCTTC. Its protein product is CASSLAGANYGYTF.

This clone has a handful of counts. This sequence joins TRBV3-1 (or the pseudogene TRBV3-2) and TRBJ2-7; TRBD1 is a possible D gene (5 bases). Trimming left V 0 bases short and J 1 base short, with 16 bases between. The CDR3 loop spans 17 amino acids. Germline V CDR1 and CDR2: LGHDT, YNNKEL (reference sequence). CDR3 in DNA: TGTGCCAGCAGCCAAGAGGCGGTGGGGCTGATGTCCTACGAGCAGTACTTC. It is translated as CASSQEAVGLMSYEQYF.

About this clone itself: A junction end diverges from the germline sequence, so it may reflect a read error. The chain employs TRBV7-7 and TRBJ2-2; 8 bases are a match to TRBD2. CDR1 and CDR2 (germline): SSHAT, FNYEAQ (reference sequence). CDR3 size: 14 residues. As DNA, the CDR3 is TGTGCTAGCAGAGCGGGAGAGAACACCGGGGAGCTGTTTTTT. Residues: CASRAGENTGELFF.

This chain joins TRBV19 and TRBJ1-1, with D perhaps TRBD1 (6 bases). CDR3 size: 14 residues. V shed 5 bases and J shed 3 bases, with 13 bases lying between them. CDR1 and CDR2 (germline): LNHDA, SQIVND (reference sequence). This CDR3 is CASSGQFRHTEAFF. The DNA for the CDR3 is TGTGCCAGTAGTGGACAGTTTAGGCACACTGAAGCTTTCTTT.

The gene calls are TRBV4-3 and TRBJ2-7; 9 nucleotides agree with TRBD2. CDR3 length: 15 residues. The germline CDR1 and CDR2 sequences are LGHNA and YSLEER. V dropped 1 base and J dropped 6; count of bases not matched to a gene: 7. The CDR3 DNA sequence: TGCGCCAGCAGCCAAGGGTCACTAGCGGGCGGCGAGCAGTACTTC. Amino acids: CASSQGSLAGGEQYF.

This clone has just a few counts. The chain combines TRBV5-1 with TRBJ2-7; maybe TRBD2 (6 bases). The CDR3 has 14 residues. CDR1 SGHRS and CDR2 YFSETQ come from the germline V gene. V lost 4 bases and J lost 0, with 11 bases in between. CDR3 bases: TGCGCCAGCAGCGGGGCGGGGAGCTCCTACGAGCAGTACTTC. Translation gives CASSGAGSSYEQYF.

The J gene is TRBJ2-3, the V gene TRBV11-3; 8 bases agree with TRBD1. The CDR3 spans 18 residues. Per the germline V gene, CDR1 is SGHNT and CDR2 is YENEEA. J was trimmed by 5 bases and V by 1 base; bases with no gene match: 14. Here the CDR3 DNA reads TGTGCCAGCAGCTTAGTTTGGTCGGACAGGGAAGCGGGAGATACGCAGTATTTT. It encodes CASSLVWSDREAGDTQYF.

The chain couples TRBV19 to TRBJ2-7; 8 bases are shared with TRBD2. The CDR3 runs 12 residues. Germline trimming cut 6 bases from V and 10 bases from J; bases unmatched to any gene: 8. Germline loops: CDR1 LNHDA, CDR2 SQIVND (reference sequence). The CDR3 protein is CASSMSGLGQYF. CDR3 nucleotides: TGTGCCAGTAGCATGTCGGGACTAGGTCAGTACTTC. The whole variable domain, remainder taken from reference TRBV19 and TRBJ2-7, is DGGITQSPKYLFRKEGQNVTLSCEQNLNHDAMYWYRQDPGQGLRLIYYSQIVNDFQKGDIAEGYSVSREKKESFPLTVTSAQKNPTAFYLCASSMSGLGQYFGPGTRLTVT.

J is TRBJ1-4 and V is TRBV2, with D unresolved. Trimming stripped 5 bases from V and 3 bases from J, with 13 bases between. Germline loops: CDR1 SNHLY, CDR2 FYNNEI. The CDR3 length is 15 residues. CDR3 nucleotides: TGTGCCAGCAGTTCCCTTGGGCCATCTAATGAAAAACTGTTTTTT. Protein: CASSSLGPSNEKLFF.

This chain connects TRBV19 to TRBJ1-1; 10 positions match TRBD1. CDR3 length equals 14 residues. Per the germline V gene, CDR1 is LNHDA and CDR2 is SQIVND (reference sequence). The junction had 9 bases not matched to a gene; V was cut back by 6 bases and J by 8 bases. The CDR3 spells CASSRTGGGSEAFF. The CDR3, as DNA: TGTGCCAGTAGCCGGACAGGGGGAGGGAGCGAAGCTTTCTTT. Supplemented by reference TRBV19 and TRBJ1-1, the full variable domain reads DGGITQSPKYLFRKEGQNVTLSCEQNLNHDAMYWYRQDPGQGLRLIYYSQIVNDFQKGDIAEGYSVSREKKESFPLTVTSAQKNPTAFYLCASSRTGGGSEAFFGQGTRLTVV.

The genes are TRBV6-6 and TRBJ2-3; 8 bases line up with TRBD1. This CDR3 has 14 amino acids. Germline CDR1 reads MNHNY; CDR2 reads SVGAGI (reference sequence). Trimming cost V 5 bases and J 4 bases; bases outside gene matches: 5. The CDR3 loop is CASSRQGFSDTQYF. The CDR3 bases are TGTGCCAGCAGTCGACAGGGGTTTTCAGATACGCAGTATTTT.

CDR3 bases: TGTGCCACCAGTGATAGCGACCGGGAGCTGTTTTTT. This translates into CATSDSDRELFF. The V call is TRBV24-1, the J call TRBJ2-2; D not resolved. CDR3 size: 12 residues. Germline V lookup: CDR1 KGHDR, CDR2 SFDVKD. The germline V and J ends were trimmed by 3 bases and 9 bases, with 7 bases remaining between them.

The rearrangement links TRBV27 to TRBJ1-2, with D maybe TRBD1 (6 bases). Germline-derived CDR1 and CDR2 are MNHEY and SMNVEV (reference sequence). The CDR3 is made up of 13 amino acids. The V gene lost 3 bases and the J gene lost 4 bases, with 9 bases spanning the gap. The CDR3 reads CASSFRGSYGYTF. CDR3 coding DNA: TGTGCCAGCAGTTTCAGGGGTAGCTATGGCTACACCTTC.

V is TRBV5-1 and J is TRBJ2-7; 11 bases fit TRBD1. Germline V lookup: CDR1 SGHRS, CDR2 YFSETQ. The CDR3 covers 14 residues. With 3 bases clipped from V and 2 bases from J, the junction kept 1 base outside the gene matches. CDR3 in amino acids: CASSSGQGAYEQYF. CDR3 DNA: TGCGCCAGCAGCTCGGGACAGGGGGCCTACGAGCAGTACTTC.